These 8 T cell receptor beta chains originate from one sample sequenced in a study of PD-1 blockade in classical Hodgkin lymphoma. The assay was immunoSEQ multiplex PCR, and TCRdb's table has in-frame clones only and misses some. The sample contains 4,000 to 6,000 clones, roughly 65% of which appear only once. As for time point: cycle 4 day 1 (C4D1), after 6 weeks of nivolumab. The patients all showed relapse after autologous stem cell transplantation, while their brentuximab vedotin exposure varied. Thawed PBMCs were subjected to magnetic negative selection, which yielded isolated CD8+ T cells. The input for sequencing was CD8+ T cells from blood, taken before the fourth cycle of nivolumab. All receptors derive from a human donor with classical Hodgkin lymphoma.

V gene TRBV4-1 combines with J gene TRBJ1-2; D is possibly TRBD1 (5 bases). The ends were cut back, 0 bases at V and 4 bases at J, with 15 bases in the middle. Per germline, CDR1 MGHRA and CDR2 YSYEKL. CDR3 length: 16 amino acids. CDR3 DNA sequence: TGCGCCAGCAGCCAAGATCTCGGGGGTGCGAGCTATGGCTACACCTTC. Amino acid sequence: CASSQDLGGASYGYTF.

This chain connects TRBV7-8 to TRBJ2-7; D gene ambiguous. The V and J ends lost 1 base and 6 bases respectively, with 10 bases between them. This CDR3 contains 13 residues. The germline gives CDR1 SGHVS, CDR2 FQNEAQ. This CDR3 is CASSLGRLPEQYF. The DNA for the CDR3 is TGTGCCAGCAGCTTAGGGCGTTTGCCCGAGCAGTACTTC.

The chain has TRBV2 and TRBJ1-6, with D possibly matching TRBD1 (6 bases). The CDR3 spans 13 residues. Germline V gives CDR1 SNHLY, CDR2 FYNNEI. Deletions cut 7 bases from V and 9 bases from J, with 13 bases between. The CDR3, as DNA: TGTGCCAGCACCCTAGGGGGGTTTTCACCCCTCCACTTT. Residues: CASTLGGFSPLHF.

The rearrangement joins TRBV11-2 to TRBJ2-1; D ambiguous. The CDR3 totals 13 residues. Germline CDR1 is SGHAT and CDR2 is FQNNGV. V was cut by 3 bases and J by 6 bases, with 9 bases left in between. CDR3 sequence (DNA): TGTGCCAGCAGCTTGCTATTGAGCAATGAGCAGTTCTTC. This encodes CASSLLLSNEQFF.

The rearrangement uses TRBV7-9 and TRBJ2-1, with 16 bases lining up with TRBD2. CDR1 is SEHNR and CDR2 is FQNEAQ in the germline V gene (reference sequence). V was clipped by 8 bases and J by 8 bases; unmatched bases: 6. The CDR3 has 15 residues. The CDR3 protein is CASGTGTSGRDEQFF. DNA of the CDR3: TGTGCCAGCGGCACCGGGACTAGCGGGAGGGATGAGCAGTTCTTC. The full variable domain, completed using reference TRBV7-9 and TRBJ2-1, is DTGVSQNPRHKITKRGQNVTFRCDPISEHNRLYWYRQTLGQGPEFLTYFQNEAQLEKSRLLSDRFSAERPKGSFSTLEIQRTEQGDSAMYLCASGTGTSGRDEQFFGPGTRLTVL.

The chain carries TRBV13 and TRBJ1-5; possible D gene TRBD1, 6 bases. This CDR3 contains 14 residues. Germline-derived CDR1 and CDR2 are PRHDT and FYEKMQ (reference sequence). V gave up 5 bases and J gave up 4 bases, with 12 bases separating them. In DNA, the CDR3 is TGTGCCAGCAGCGAAGGACAGCAAAATCAGCCCCAGCATTTT. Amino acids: CASSEGQQNQPQHF.

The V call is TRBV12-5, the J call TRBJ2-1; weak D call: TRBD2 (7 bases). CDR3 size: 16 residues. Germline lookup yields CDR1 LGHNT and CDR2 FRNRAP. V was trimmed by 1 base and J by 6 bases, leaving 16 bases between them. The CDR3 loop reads CASGLEKGGDRNEQFF. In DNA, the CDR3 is TGTGCTAGTGGTTTGGAGAAGGGGGGGGACCGCAATGAGCAGTTCTTC.

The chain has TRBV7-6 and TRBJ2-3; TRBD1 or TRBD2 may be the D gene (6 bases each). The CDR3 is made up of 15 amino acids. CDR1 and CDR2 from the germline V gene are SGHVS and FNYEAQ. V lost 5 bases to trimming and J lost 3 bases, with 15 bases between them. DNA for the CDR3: TGTGCCAGCAGCCCGATCGGCGGGACAACAGATACGCAGTATTTT. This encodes CASSPIGGTTDTQYF. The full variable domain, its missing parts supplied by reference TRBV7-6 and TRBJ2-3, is GAGVSQSPRYKVTKRGQDVALRCDPISGHVSLYWYRQALGQGPEFLTYFNYEAQQDKSGLPNDRFSAERPEGSISTLTIQRTEQRDSAMYRCASSPIGGTTDTQYFGPGTRLTVL.